This T cell receptor (beta chain) is from a study of vaccination and CD4 T cells after COVID-19. This CDR3 comprises 17 residues. Germline V gene sequence: CDR1 MNHEY, CDR2 SVGAGI. With V trimmed by 2 bases and J by 4 bases, 13 bases remained unmatched. A word on this clonotype: What it binds is unknown.

Sequence data for DNA of cultured CD4+ T cells were generated by the Oncomine TCR Beta short-read assay. Using its own MiXCR run on the PCR reads, TCRdb lists one record per CDR3 protein. The repertoire holds 8,000 or so distinct CDR3 sequences, with around 21% as singletons. The treatment denotes: roughly 11-day PBMC culture with coronavirus spike peptide pools or control peptides (ViraFEST assay). Expansion of antigen-specific T cells with peptide pools by ViraFEST preceded sequencing of TCRs. Per well, approximately 2.1 million PBMCs were cultured in the presence of around 10 IU/ml IL-2 and approximately 9.5 ug/ml peptide pools.

The clonotype comes from a human donor who had recovered from COVID-19. This specimen was CD4+ T cells from blood, cultured in vitro, taken after SARS-CoV-2 vaccination. J is TRBJ1-2 and V is TRBV6-5; 7 bases map to TRBD1. The DNA for the CDR3 is TGTGCCAGCAGTTACGCCGGACAGGTCCCAGGGCGCTATGGCTACACCTTC. It yields the protein CASSYAGQVPGRYGYTF.